This TCR beta chain was sequenced during a study of spatial heterogeneity in lung cancer. Study overall: Alpha-chain sequences were consistently detected in smaller numbers than beta-chain sequences.

Time point reported: sample taken at primary tumor resection. TCRs were sequenced from unsorted whole RNA of tumor, nontumor lung or PBMC. Samples came from 65 to 75 TRACERx patients with untreated early-stage lung cancer. Each TCR cDNA molecule carried a unique molecular identifier. TCRdb redid the calling of the 5' RACE reads with MiXCR, one entry per CDR3 protein. The data show about 45,000 distinct CDR3 sequences, 12% seen once. The germline V gene encodes CDR1 DFQATT and CDR2 SNEGSKA (reference sequence). The junction had 17 bases not matched to a gene; V was cut back by 4 bases and J by 0 bases. This CDR3 contains 19 residues.

The source is a female donor with early-stage non-small cell lung cancer. The starting material was PBMCs, obtained at surgery. This chain links TRBV20-1 with TRBJ2-4, with 8 bases fitting TRBD1. The CDR3 region is CSATRSGTGKGLAKNIQYF. Here the CDR3 DNA reads TGCAGTGCTACCCGATCCGGGACAGGAAAAGGGTTAGCCAAAAACATTCAGTACTTC.